These T cell receptor beta chains were read from a single sample in a study of blood T cell repertoires in COVID-19. Sequencing was performed with immunoSEQ multiplex PCR; in TCRdb, only in-frame clones are kept and a portion is missing. Here the sample spans approximately 210,000 clones, 80% to 90% being singletons. The sequencing input was peripheral blood. Source of these receptors: a man aged 25-45 years with active or convalescent COVID-19. Each CDR3 is given with its conserved first and last residue. Fields, in order: D gene, J gene, clone size, V gene, CDR3 DNA, CDR3 protein. The D gene is left open where the match is weak. The listing skips clone size in some rows; elsewhere it reads once, few, many or a size class.

D gene: .; J gene: TRBJ2-5; clone size: .; V gene: TRBV7-2; CDR3 DNA: TGTGCCAGCAGCTTAGGTGGGGGGGAGACCCAGTACTTC; CDR3 protein: CASSLGGGETQYF
D gene: .; J gene: TRBJ2-1; clone size: .; V gene: TRBV21-1; CDR3 DNA: TGTGCCAGCAGCAAAGGGCGGGAGGGCCACCGTGAGCAGTTCTTC; CDR3 protein: CASSKGREGHREQFF
D gene: .; J gene: TRBJ2-3; clone size: once; V gene: TRBV7-9; CDR3 DNA: TGTGCCAGCAGCTTAATCGGGGGCACAGATACGCAGTATTTT; CDR3 protein: CASSLIGGTDTQYF
D gene: .; J gene: TRBJ2-5; clone size: .; V gene: TRBV7-2; CDR3 DNA: TGTGCCAGCAGCAGCCGACTATTCGAGACCCAGTACTTC; CDR3 protein: CASSSRLFETQYF
D gene: TRBD1; J gene: TRBJ1-5; clone size: .; V gene: TRBV28; CDR3 DNA: TGTGCCAGCAGTTTAGGCAGGGGGAGGCAGCCCCAGCATTTT; CDR3 protein: CASSLGRGRQPQHF
D gene: .; J gene: TRBJ1-2; clone size: few; V gene: TRBV7-3; CDR3 DNA: TGTGCCAGCAGCCCCGGGGGGGGAGGCTACACCTTC; CDR3 protein: CASSPGGGGYTF
D gene: TRBD1; J gene: TRBJ1-1; clone size: .; V gene: TRBV18; CDR3 DNA: TGTGCCAGCTCCCCGCGCGTAGGACAGGGGGATTTCACTGAAGCTTTCTTT; CDR3 protein: CASSPRVGQGDFTEAFF
D gene: TRBD1; J gene: TRBJ2-5; clone size: .; V gene: TRBV7-2; CDR3 DNA: TGTGCCAGCAGCTTTGGCGGACAGGGGGAGACCCAGTACTTC; CDR3 protein: CASSFGGQGETQYF
D gene: .; J gene: TRBJ2-5; clone size: .; V gene: TRBV24-1; CDR3 DNA: TGTGCCACCAGTGCCGGGGGAGAGACCCAGTACTTC; CDR3 protein: CATSAGGETQYF
D gene: .; J gene: TRBJ1-1; clone size: once; V gene: TRBV4-1; CDR3 DNA: TGCGCCAGCAGCCAAGATCAGGATTGGGCTTTCTTT; CDR3 protein: CASSQDQDWAFF
D gene: .; J gene: TRBJ2-7; clone size: .; V gene: TRBV2; CDR3 DNA: .; CDR3 protein: CASSEWRAVLREQYF
D gene: TRBD1; J gene: TRBJ2-7; clone size: .; V gene: TRBV2; CDR3 DNA: TGTGCCAGCAGCCCGGACAGGGACGAGCAGTACTTC; CDR3 protein: CASSPDRDEQYF
D gene: .; J gene: TRBJ1-2; clone size: .; V gene: TRBV5-6; CDR3 DNA: TGTGCCAGCAGCTCCGGAGGGGGGGCTAACTATGGCTACACCTTC; CDR3 protein: CASSSGGGANYGYTF
D gene: TRBD2; J gene: TRBJ2-5; clone size: once; V gene: TRBV5-6; CDR3 DNA: TGTGCCAGCAGCAGACTAGCGGGGGGCCCAGAGACCCAGTACTTC; CDR3 protein: CASSRLAGGPETQYF